Below, one T cell receptor beta chain is given with its context. The antigen is undetermined. Sequenced by immunoSEQ multiplex PCR; TCRdb stores in-frame clones only, minus some. This sample has approximately 47,000 clones; approximately 86% occur once, and the top ten carry over 1.5%. V lost 5 bases, J lost 8 bases, and 12 bases lay in between. CDR1 is SEHNR and CDR2 is FQNEAQ in the germline V gene (reference sequence). The CDR3 has 13 amino acids. This record belongs to a study of OX40 agonist ivuxolimab in advanced cancers. On the study more broadly: Among those enrolled, mean age was about 60 years (range roughly 20 to 80) and 75% to 90% were male. Partial responses were recorded for three patients, including one with hepatocellular carcinoma and two with cutaneous melanoma. Study-wide findings and caveats: The expanded peripheral T cells' antigen specificity was not determined. The 0.1-3.0 mg/kg partial responders had among the lowest clonal expansion.

The sequenced sample was CD4+ or CD8+ T cells sorted from blood, obtained in a trial of the OX40 agonist ivuxolimab. This clonotype was obtained from an adult with an advanced solid tumor such as melanoma, head and neck, liver or kidney cancer. The gene calls are TRBV7-9 and TRBJ1-4; a possible D gene is TRBD1 (5 bases). CDR3 coding DNA: TGTGCCAGCAGCCAGGGACTTCCCGAAAAACTGTTTTTT. Amino acid sequence: CASSQGLPEKLFF.